Below are 14 T cell receptor beta chains sequenced from a single sample in a study of OX40 agonist ivuxolimab in advanced cancers. Generated by immunoSEQ multiplex PCR, the TCRdb table keeps only in-frame clones and is missing some. The profile shows around 130,000 clones, around 95% of them singletons. The material was CD4+ or CD8+ T cells sorted from blood, obtained in a trial of the OX40 agonist ivuxolimab. Source of these receptors: an adult with an advanced solid tumor such as melanoma, head and neck, liver or kidney cancer.

CDR3 amino acids: CASSILNEQFF. The CDR3, as DNA: TGTGCCAGCAGTATCCTAAATGAGCAGTTCTTC. The chain has TRBV11-2 and TRBJ2-1; no reliable D call. V lost 6 bases, J lost 7 bases, and 7 bases lay in between. Per germline, CDR1 SGHAT and CDR2 FQNNGV. The CDR3 is 11 amino acids.

The gene calls are TRBV27 and TRBJ1-2; possible D gene TRBD1, 6 bases. Trimming took off 0 bases at V and 4 bases at J, with 15 bases between the two ends. Germline V lookup: CDR1 MNHEY, CDR2 SMNVEV (reference sequence). The CDR3 is 16 residues long. The CDR3 here is CASSLSPTTGLYGYTF. CDR3 in DNA: TGTGCCAGCAGTTTATCCCCTACGACAGGCCTCTATGGCTACACCTTC.

V gene TRBV7-9 combines with J gene TRBJ1-1; 7 positions agree with TRBD1. Germline values: CDR1 SEHNR, CDR2 FQNEAQ (reference sequence). V lost 2 bases and J lost 5; bases outside the gene matches: 2. The CDR3 totals 13 residues. In DNA form, the CDR3 reads TGTGCCAGCAGCTTATCAGGGGGGACTGAAGCTTTCTTT. Amino acid sequence: CASSLSGGTEAFF.

The rearrangement links TRBV28 to TRBJ2-5; 8 bases agree with TRBD2. The junction had 9 bases not matched to a gene; V was cut back by 2 bases and J by 1 base. The germline V gene encodes CDR1 MDHEN and CDR2 SYDVKM. This CDR3 is built from 17 residues. This chain's CDR3 is CASSLLSTRGAQETQYF. The CDR3 nucleotides are TGTGCCAGCAGTTTACTCTCGACGCGGGGGGCCCAAGAGACCCAGTACTTC.

This clone was picked up a small number of times. V and J are TRBV6-5 and TRBJ1-5; D gene ambiguous. The germline V gene has CDR1 MNHEY and CDR2 SVGAGI. The length of the CDR3 is 15 residues. V was trimmed by 4 bases and J by 0 bases, leaving 10 bases between them. CDR3 loop: CASSFSGYSNQPQHF. The CDR3 DNA reads TGTGCCAGCAGTTTTTCGGGCTATAGCAATCAGCCCCAGCATTTT.

The V and J genes are TRBV27 and TRBJ2-7; possible D gene TRBD1, 7 bases. The CDR3 contains 13 residues. Germline lookup yields CDR1 MNHEY and CDR2 SMNVEV (reference sequence). The V gene lost 5 bases and the J gene lost 2 bases, with 10 bases spanning the gap. The CDR3 region is CASSGGTAYEQYF. The CDR3 DNA reads TGTGCCAGCAGTGGAGGGACAGCCTACGAGCAGTACTTC.

The chain uses TRBV19 and TRBJ2-1; D is unresolved. Per germline, CDR1 LNHDA and CDR2 SQIVND (reference sequence). The CDR3 has 11 residues. Trimming took 7 bases from V and 4 from J, leaving 5 bases between them. The CDR3 protein is CASNSYNEQFF. CDR3 in DNA: TGTGCCAGTAACAGTTACAATGAGCAGTTCTTC.

The chain carries TRBV5-1 and TRBJ2-7; TRBD1 might be the D (5 bases). The V and J ends lost 3 bases and 3 bases respectively, with 10 bases between them. Germline CDR1 SGHRS, CDR2 YFSETQ. CDR3 length: 13 residues. This CDR3 reads CASSWGPDYEQYF. The CDR3 DNA is TGCGCCAGCAGCTGGGGCCCTGACTACGAGCAGTACTTC.

The chain links TRBV7-9 to TRBJ1-3; D call uncertain. V gave up 5 bases and J gave up 1 base, with 6 bases separating them. The CDR3 has 13 amino acids. CDR1 is SEHNR and CDR2 is FQNEAQ in the germline V gene (reference sequence). The CDR3 DNA follows: TGTGCCAGCAGCACCGGTTCTGGAAACACCATATATTTT. Protein product: CASSTGSGNTIYF.

The chain joins TRBV19 to TRBJ2-5; D gene uncertain. Germline loops: CDR1 LNHDA, CDR2 SQIVND (reference sequence). V lost 7 bases and J lost 4, with 10 bases in between. There are 12 residues in the CDR3. The CDR3 DNA sequence: TGTGCCAGTATGGGTATCACAGAGACCCAGTACTTC. Translating it yields CASMGITETQYF.

The chain links TRBV5-1 to TRBJ1-2; D not resolved. Germline V lookup: CDR1 SGHRS, CDR2 YFSETQ. The CDR3 sequence is 13 residues long. Trimming shortened V by 0 bases and J by 5 bases, and 8 bases separated the two germline ends. The CDR3 protein is CASSLDTAYGYTF. Written as DNA, the CDR3 is TGCGCCAGCAGCTTGGATACAGCTTATGGCTACACCTTC.

This sequence joins TRBV4-2 and TRBJ1-1; D may be TRBD1 (5 bases). In germline, CDR1 is LGHNA, CDR2 YNFKEQ. This CDR3 region has 15 residues. Trimming shortened V by 4 bases and J by 0 bases, and 12 bases separated the two germline ends. CDR3 coding DNA: TGTGCCAGCAGCCTGGAAGGGGATTTGAACACTGAAGCTTTCTTT. It yields the protein CASSLEGDLNTEAFF.

CDR3 in DNA: TGTGCCAGCAGCTTAAACCGGCAGGCAGCTTTCTTT. Its translation: CASSLNRQAAFF. V is TRBV7-8 and J is TRBJ1-1; D uncertain. The CDR3 is 12 residues long. V was clipped by 2 bases and J by 10 bases, with 11 bases between them. From germline, CDR1 is SGHVS and CDR2 FQNEAQ.

Of note for this clone: A junction boundary mismatches the germline segment, possibly from a read error. The chain is built from TRBV9 and TRBJ2-5, with a possible D match to TRBD1 (5 bases). Per the germline V gene, CDR1 is SGDLS and CDR2 is YYNGEE. The CDR3 spans 14 residues. The chain's CDR3 is CASNVGAREGTQYF. For the CDR3, the DNA is TGTGCCAGCAACGTAGGGGCCAGGGAAGGGACCCAGTACTTC.